The 9 T cell receptor beta chains given below trace back to one sample, sequenced in a study of blood T cell repertoires in COVID-19. Data came from immunoSEQ multiplex PCR; TCRdb stores just in-frame clones and leaves some out. The sample contains approximately 290,000 clones, approximately 90% of which appear only once. Material: peripheral blood. These receptor sequences come from a man in his thirties or forties with acute or convalescent COVID-19.

The gene calls are TRBV7-8 and TRBJ2-1; possibly TRBD1 for D (6 bases). Germline V gene data show CDR1 as SGHVS and CDR2 as FQNEAQ. CDR3 size: 13 residues. Trimming left V 8 bases short and J 6 bases short, with 14 bases between. Here the CDR3 reads CASHRDIGNEQFF. The CDR3 nucleotides are TGTGCCAGCCACCGGGACATTGGCAATGAGCAGTTCTTC.

The V and J genes are TRBV5-1 and TRBJ1-3; D remains ambiguous. The V end lost 0 bases, the J end lost 11 bases, and 12 bases lay between the germline ends. This CDR3 has 13 residues. Germline CDR1 and CDR2: SGHRS and YFSETQ. Written as DNA, the CDR3 is TGCGCCAGCAGCTTGGAAAAGATAAGCGCCATATATTTT. Translating gives CASSLEKISAIYF.

This chain uses TRBV13 with TRBJ2-6; the D gene is possibly TRBD2 (7 bases). The germline CDR1 and CDR2 sequences are PRHDT and FYEKMQ (reference sequence). CDR3 size: 17 residues. Between the trimmed V and J ends, which lost 7 bases and 4 bases, there was a span of 20 bases. The CDR3 loop is CASKTVGGAGGANVLTF. CDR3 bases: TGTGCCAGCAAGACGGTTGGGGGGGCGGGAGGGGCCAACGTCCTGACTTTC.

This rearrangement joins TRBV12-3 or TRBV12-4 to TRBJ1-1; no firm D call. The CDR3 contains 13 residues. Trimming removed 5 bases from V and 8 bases from J, with 15 bases in between. CDR3 in DNA: TGTGCCAGCAGTCTACCCCTTCCCGGGGAAGCTTTCTTT. It yields the protein CASSLPLPGEAFF.

This sequence joins TRBV9 and TRBJ1-2; 7 nucleotides agree with TRBD1. After removal of 1 base from V and 6 bases from J, the junction contained 3 bases not matched to a gene. The CDR3 loop spans 13 amino acids. CDR1 is SGDLS and CDR2 is YYNGEE in the germline V gene. The CDR3 spells CASSVTGENGYTF. The CDR3 bases are TGTGCCAGCAGCGTAACAGGGGAAAATGGCTACACCTTC.

This chain links TRBV5-1 with TRBJ1-4; D ambiguous. V was trimmed by 0 bases and J by 3 bases, leaving 9 bases between them. This CDR3 region has 15 residues. The V gene's germline CDR1 is SGHRS and CDR2 YFSETQ. CDR3: CASSLVAGANEKLFF. The CDR3 bases are TGCGCCAGCAGCTTGGTGGCGGGAGCTAATGAAAAACTGTTTTTT.

This clone was observed a single time. For the CDR3, the DNA is TGTGCCAGCAGCCTGGGACAGTCCTTTTGGCAGTTCTTC. Amino acid sequence: CASSLGQSFWQFF. The chain is built from TRBV28 and TRBJ2-1; the match to TRBD1 covers 7 bases. The V segment lost 6 bases and the J segment 12 bases; nucleotides outside the gene matches: 11. The V gene's germline CDR1 is MDHEN and CDR2 SYDVKM. This CDR3 has 13 residues. Full variable domain (outside the CDR3, taken from reference TRBV28 and TRBJ2-1): DVKVTQSSRYLVKRTGEKVFLECVQDMDHENMFWYRQDPGLGLRLIYFSYDVKMKEKGDIPEGYSVSREKKERFSLILESASTNQTSMYLCASSLGQSFWQFFGPGTRLTVL.

The chain links TRBV2 to TRBJ2-7, with D uncertain. Germline assignment: CDR1 SNHLY and CDR2 FYNNEI. The CDR3 consists of 14 residues. The V end lost 1 base, the J end lost 3 bases, and 10 bases lay between the germline ends. For the CDR3, the DNA is TGTGCCAGCAGTGAAGGACTGGATATCTACGAGCAGTACTTC. Its translation: CASSEGLDIYEQYF.

The chain combines TRBV6-5 with TRBJ2-1; tentative D call: TRBD2 (5 bases). Trimming shortened V by 9 bases and J by 10 bases, and 19 bases separated the two germline ends. The CDR3 sequence is 13 residues long. The V gene's germline CDR1 is MNHEY and CDR2 SVGAGI. CDR3 amino acids: CASTDWTPKEQFF. For the CDR3, the DNA is TGTGCCAGTACGGACTGGACCCCAAAGGAGCAGTTCTTC.